The TCR beta chain described here comes from a study of OX40 agonist ivuxolimab in advanced cancers. Data came from immunoSEQ multiplex PCR; TCRdb stores just in-frame clones and leaves some out. This table has tens of thousands of clones, 75% to 90% appearing once. This sequence was found in an adult with an advanced solid tumor such as melanoma, head and neck, liver or kidney cancer. The sequenced sample was CD4+ or CD8+ T cells sorted from blood, obtained in a trial of the OX40 agonist ivuxolimab.

Here the CDR3 DNA reads TGTGCCAGCAGCCCACTATCGGGCATCGAAGGCTACACCTTC. Translation gives CASSPLSGIEGYTF. The chain recombines TRBV4-2 with TRBJ1-2; D remains ambiguous. V dropped 4 bases and J dropped 8 bases, with 17 bases sitting between them. Germline V CDR1 and CDR2: LGHNA, YNFKEQ. The CDR3 runs 14 residues.